This TCR beta chain appears in the sequencing data of a study of T cells after yellow fever vaccination. Study overall: Preparing low-cell-number fractions relied on SMART-Seq v4 Ultra Low Input.

This CDR3 is 14 amino acids long. V dropped 0 bases and J dropped 5; count of bases not matched to a gene: 1. Germline CDR1 SGHTA, CDR2 FQGNSA. This clonotype was seen at least ten times. TCR cDNA was made by 5'RACE template switching, adding a universal primer site and UMIs. Via MiXCR, TCRdb re-called the 5' RACE reads, giving one row per CDR3 protein. The sample records over 150,000 distinct CDR3 sequences, 5.5% to 8% being singletons. The receptor was isolated from a man aged 18 to 29 who received the YFV17D yellow fever vaccine. The V and J genes are TRBV7-2 and TRBJ2-4, with TRBD1 matching 7 bases. Sequencing used CD4+ T cells sorted from PBMCs, obtained on the day of the first yellow fever vaccination. The CDR3 DNA follows: TGTGCCAGCAGCTTAGCAGGGGGCGAAAACATTCAGTACTTC. Translation: CASSLAGGENIQYF.